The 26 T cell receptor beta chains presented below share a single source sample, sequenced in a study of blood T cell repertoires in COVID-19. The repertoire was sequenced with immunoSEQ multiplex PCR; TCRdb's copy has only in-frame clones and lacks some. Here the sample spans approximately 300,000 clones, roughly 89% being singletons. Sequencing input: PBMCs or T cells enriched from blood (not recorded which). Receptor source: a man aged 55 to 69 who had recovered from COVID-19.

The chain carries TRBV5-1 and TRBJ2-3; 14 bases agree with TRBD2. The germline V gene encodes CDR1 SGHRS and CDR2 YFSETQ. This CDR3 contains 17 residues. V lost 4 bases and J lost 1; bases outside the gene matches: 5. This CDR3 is CASSHGTSGRGTDTQYF. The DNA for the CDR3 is TGCGCCAGCAGCCACGGGACTAGCGGGAGAGGCACAGATACGCAGTATTTT.

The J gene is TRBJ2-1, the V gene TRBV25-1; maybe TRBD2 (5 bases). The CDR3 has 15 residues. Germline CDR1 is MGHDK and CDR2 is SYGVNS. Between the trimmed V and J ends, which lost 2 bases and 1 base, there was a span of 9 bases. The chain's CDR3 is CASSERSGSYNEQFF. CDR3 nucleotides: TGTGCCAGCAGTGAAAGATCGGGGTCCTACAATGAGCAGTTCTTC.

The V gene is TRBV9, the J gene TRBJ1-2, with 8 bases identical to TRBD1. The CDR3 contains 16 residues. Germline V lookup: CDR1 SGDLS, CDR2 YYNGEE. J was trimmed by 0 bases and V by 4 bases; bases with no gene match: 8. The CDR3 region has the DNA TGTGCCAGCAGCACCCGACAGGGGTCAGCTAACTATGGCTACACCTTC. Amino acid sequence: CASSTRQGSANYGYTF.

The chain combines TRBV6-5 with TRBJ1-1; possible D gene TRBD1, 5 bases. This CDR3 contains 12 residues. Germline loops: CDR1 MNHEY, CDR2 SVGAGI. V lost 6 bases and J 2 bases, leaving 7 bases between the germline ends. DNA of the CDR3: TGTGCCAGCAGAGACAGAAACACTGAAGCTTTCTTT. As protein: CASRDRNTEAFF.

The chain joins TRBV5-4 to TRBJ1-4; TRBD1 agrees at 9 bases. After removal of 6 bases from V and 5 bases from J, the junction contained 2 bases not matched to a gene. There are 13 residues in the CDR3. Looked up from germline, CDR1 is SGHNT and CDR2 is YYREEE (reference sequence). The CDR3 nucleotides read TGTGCCAGCACCGGACAGGGGAATGAAAAACTGTTTTTT. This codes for CASTGQGNEKLFF.

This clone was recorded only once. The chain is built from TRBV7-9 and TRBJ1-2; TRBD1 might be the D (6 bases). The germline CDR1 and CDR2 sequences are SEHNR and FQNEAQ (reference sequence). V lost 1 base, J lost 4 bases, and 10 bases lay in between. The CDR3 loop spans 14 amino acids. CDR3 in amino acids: CASSLVSRGYGYTF. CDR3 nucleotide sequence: TGTGCCAGCAGCTTAGTGAGCAGGGGCTATGGCTACACCTTC. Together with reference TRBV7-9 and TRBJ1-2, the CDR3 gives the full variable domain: DTGVSQNPRHKITKRGQNVTFRCDPISEHNRLYWYRQTLGQGPEFLTYFQNEAQLEKSRLLSDRFSAERPKGSFSTLEIQRTEQGDSAMYLCASSLVSRGYGYTFGSGTRLTVV.

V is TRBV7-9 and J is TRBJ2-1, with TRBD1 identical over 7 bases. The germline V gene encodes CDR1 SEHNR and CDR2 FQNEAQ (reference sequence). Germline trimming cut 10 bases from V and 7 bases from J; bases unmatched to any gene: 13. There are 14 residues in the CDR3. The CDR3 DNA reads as TGTGCCACCAAGGGACAGCCGATAGAGAATGAGCAGTTCTTC. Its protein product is CATKGQPIENEQFF.

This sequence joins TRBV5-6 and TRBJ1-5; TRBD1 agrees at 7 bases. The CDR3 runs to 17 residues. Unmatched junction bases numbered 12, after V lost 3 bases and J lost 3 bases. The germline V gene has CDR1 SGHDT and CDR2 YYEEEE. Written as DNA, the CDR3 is TGTGCCAGCAGCTCCAGGGGGGCAGGGGCCATCAATCAGCCCCAGCATTTT. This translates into CASSSRGAGAINQPQHF. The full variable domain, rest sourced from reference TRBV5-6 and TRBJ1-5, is DAGVTQSPTHLIKTRGQQVTLRCSPKSGHDTVSWYQQALGQGPQFIFQYYEEEERQRGNFPDRFSGHQFPNYSSELNVNALLLGDSALYLCASSSRGAGAINQPQHFGDGTRLSIL.

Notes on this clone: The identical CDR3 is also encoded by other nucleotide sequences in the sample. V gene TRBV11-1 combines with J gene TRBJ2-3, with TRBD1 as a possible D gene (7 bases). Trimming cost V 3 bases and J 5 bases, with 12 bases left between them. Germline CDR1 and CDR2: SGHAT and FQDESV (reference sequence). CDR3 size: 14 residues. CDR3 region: CASSLGQGGDTQYF. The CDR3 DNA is TGTGCCAGCAGCTTGGGCCAGGGGGGAGATACGCAGTATTTT.

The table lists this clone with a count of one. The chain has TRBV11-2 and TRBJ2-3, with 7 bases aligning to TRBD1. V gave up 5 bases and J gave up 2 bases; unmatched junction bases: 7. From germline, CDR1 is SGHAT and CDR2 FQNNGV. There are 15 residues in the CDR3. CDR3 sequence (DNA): TGTGCCAGCAGCCCGGGACAGCCTTACACAGATACGCAGTATTTT. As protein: CASSPGQPYTDTQYF.

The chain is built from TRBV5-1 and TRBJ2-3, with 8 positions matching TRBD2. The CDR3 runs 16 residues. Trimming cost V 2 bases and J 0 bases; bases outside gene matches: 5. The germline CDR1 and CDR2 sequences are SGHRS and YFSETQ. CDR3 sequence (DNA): TGCGCCAGCAGCTTAAGCGGGAGTCATAGCACAGATACGCAGTATTTT. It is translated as CASSLSGSHSTDTQYF.

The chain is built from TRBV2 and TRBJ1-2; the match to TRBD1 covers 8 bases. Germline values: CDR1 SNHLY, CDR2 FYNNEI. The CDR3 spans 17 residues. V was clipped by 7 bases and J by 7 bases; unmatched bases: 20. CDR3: CASITSQGAPNLGGYTF. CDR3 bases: TGTGCCAGCATAACGTCCCAGGGGGCGCCAAATCTTGGTGGCTACACCTTC.

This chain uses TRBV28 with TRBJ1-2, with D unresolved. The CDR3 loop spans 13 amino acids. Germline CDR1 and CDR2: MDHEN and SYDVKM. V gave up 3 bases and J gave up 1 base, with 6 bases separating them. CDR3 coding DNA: TGTGCCAGCAGTTTTCCGGTTAACTATGGCTACACCTTC. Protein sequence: CASSFPVNYGYTF.

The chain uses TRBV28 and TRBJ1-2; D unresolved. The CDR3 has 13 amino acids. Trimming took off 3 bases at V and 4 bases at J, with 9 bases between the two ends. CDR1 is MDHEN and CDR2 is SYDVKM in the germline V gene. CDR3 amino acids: CASSLRVPYGYTF. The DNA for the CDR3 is TGTGCCAGCAGTTTGAGGGTCCCCTATGGCTACACCTTC.

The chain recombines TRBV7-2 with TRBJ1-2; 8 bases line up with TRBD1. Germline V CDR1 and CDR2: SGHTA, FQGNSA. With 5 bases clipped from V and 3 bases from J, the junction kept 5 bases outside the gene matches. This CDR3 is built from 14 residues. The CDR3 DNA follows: TGTGCCAGCAGCCCCGCCAGGGGGCACTATGGCTACACCTTC. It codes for CASSPARGHYGYTF. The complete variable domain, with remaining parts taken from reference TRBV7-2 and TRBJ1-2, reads GAGVSQSPSNKVTEKGKDVELRCDPISGHTALYWYRQSLGQGLEFLIYFQGNSAPDKSGLPSDRFSAERTGGSVSTLTIQRTQQEDSAVYLCASSPARGHYGYTFGSGTRLTVV.

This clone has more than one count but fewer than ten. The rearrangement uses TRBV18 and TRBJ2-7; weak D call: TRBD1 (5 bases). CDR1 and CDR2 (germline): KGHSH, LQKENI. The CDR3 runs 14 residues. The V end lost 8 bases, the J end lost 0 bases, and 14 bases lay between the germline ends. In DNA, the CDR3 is TGTGCCAGCGCGCGGACACCTGGCTCCTACGAGCAGTACTTC. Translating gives CASARTPGSYEQYF.

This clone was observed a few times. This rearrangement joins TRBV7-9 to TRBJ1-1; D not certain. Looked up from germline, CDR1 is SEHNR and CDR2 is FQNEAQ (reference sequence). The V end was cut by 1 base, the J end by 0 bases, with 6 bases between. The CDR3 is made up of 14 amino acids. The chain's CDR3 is CASSLVEVNTEAFF. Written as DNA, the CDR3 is TGTGCCAGCAGCTTAGTCGAGGTGAACACTGAAGCTTTCTTT. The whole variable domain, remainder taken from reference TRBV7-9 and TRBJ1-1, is DTGVSQNPRHKITKRGQNVTFRCDPISEHNRLYWYRQTLGQGPEFLTYFQNEAQLEKSRLLSDRFSAERPKGSFSTLEIQRTEQGDSAMYLCASSLVEVNTEAFFGQGTRLTVV.

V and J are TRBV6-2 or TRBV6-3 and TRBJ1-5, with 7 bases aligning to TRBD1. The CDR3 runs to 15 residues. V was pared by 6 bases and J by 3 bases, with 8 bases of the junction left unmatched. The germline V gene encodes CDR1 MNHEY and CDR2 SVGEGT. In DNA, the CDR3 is TGTGCCAGCAGCAATACAGGGGCCCTCAATCAGCCCCAGCATTTT. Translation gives CASSNTGALNQPQHF.

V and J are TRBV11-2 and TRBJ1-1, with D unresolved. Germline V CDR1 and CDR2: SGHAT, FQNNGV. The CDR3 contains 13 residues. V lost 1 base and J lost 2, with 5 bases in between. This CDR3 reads CASSLGANTEAFF. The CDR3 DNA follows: TGTGCCAGCAGCTTAGGAGCCAACACTGAAGCTTTCTTT.

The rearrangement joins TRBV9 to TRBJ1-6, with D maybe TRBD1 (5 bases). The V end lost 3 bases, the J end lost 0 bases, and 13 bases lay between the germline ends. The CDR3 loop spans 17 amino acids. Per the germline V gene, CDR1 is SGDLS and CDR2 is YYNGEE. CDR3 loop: CASSARGGSSYNSPLHF. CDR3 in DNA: TGTGCCAGCAGCGCCCGGGGGGGGAGCTCCTATAATTCACCCCTCCACTTT. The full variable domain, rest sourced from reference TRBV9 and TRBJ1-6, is DSGVTQTPKHLITATGQRVTLRCSPRSGDLSVYWYQQSLDQGLQFLIQYYNGEERAKGNILERFSAQQFPDLHSELNLSSLELGDSALYFCASSARGGSSYNSPLHFGNGTRLTVT.

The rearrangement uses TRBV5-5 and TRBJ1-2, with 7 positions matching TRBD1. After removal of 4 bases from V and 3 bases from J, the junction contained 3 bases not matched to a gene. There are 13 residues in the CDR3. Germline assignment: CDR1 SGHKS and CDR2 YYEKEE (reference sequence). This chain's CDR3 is CASSPGQDYGYTF. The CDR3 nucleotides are TGTGCCAGCAGCCCAGGACAGGACTATGGCTACACCTTC.

In nucleotides, the CDR3 is TGTGCCAGCAGTTTATTCCTAGGCGAAGCTTTCTTT. Its translation: CASSLFLGEAFF. V and J are TRBV28 and TRBJ1-1; D remains ambiguous. Trimming took off 1 base at V and 8 bases at J, with 8 bases between the two ends. Per germline, CDR1 MDHEN and CDR2 SYDVKM. CDR3 length equals 12 residues.

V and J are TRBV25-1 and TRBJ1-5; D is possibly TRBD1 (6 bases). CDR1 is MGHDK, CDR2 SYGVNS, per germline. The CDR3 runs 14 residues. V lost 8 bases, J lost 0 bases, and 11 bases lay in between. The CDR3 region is CASSGAYSNQPQHF. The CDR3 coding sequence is TGTGCCAGCTCAGGGGCCTATAGCAATCAGCCCCAGCATTTT.

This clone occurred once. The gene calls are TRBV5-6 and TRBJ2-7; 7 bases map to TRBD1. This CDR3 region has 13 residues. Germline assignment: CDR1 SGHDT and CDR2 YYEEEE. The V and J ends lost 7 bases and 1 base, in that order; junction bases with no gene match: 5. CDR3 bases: TGTGCCAGCGGGCTGGACAGGTCCTACGAGCAGTACTTC. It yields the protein CASGLDRSYEQYF.

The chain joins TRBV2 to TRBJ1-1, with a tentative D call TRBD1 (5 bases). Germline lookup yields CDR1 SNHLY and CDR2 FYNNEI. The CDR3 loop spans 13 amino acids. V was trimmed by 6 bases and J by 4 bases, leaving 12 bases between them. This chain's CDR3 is CASRGGVGTEAFF. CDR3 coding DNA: TGTGCCAGCAGGGGGGGTGTGGGCACTGAAGCTTTCTTT.

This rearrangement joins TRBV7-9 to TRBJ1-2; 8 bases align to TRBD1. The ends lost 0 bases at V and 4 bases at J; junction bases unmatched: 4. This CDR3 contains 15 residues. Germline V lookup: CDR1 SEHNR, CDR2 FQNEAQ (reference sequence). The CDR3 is CASSLADRVAYGYTF. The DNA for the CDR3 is TGTGCCAGCAGCTTAGCGGACAGGGTTGCCTATGGCTACACCTTC.